This TCR beta chain was profiled in a study of a mutant IDH1 vaccine in newly diagnosed glioma. Trimming at V came to 1 base and at J to 6 bases, leaving 12 bases not matched to a gene. This CDR3 is built from 17 residues. CDR1 is MGHRA and CDR2 is YSYEKL in the germline V gene. Sequenced by immunoSEQ multiplex PCR; TCRdb stores in-frame clones only, minus some. The table shows around 78,000 clones, with roughly 85% occurring only once. Points on this clone: Antigen specificity is unknown.

The time point: week 23, last vaccination. Doses of 300 ug of mutant IDH1 20-mer peptide were given with topical imiquimod. The genes are TRBV4-1 and TRBJ2-3; 8 nucleotides align to TRBD2. The sample here was PBMCs, taken from a glioma patient whose treatment included an IDH1 peptide vaccine. The source is a man between 25 and 39 years old with glioma. Some clones in this sample may be carry-over from other donors' samples. CDR3 in amino acids: CASSQGVGAGVVDTQYF. The CDR3 nucleotides are TGCGCCAGCAGCCAAGGAGTGGGAGCGGGAGTGGTTGATACGCAGTATTTT.